This entry describes one T cell receptor (beta chain). The source of the sample is a study of T cell repertoires in ileal Crohn's disease. Clones were sequenced by immunoSEQ multiplex PCR, and TCRdb holds only the in-frame ones, with some missing. The sample lists more than 3,000 clones, 86% occurring once. Time point in this sample: neoterminal ileum biopsy at postoperative endoscopy, about 6 months after surgery. CDR1 SNHLY and CDR2 FYNNEI come from the germline V gene. V lost 6 bases and J lost 4, with 7 bases in between. This CDR3 contains 11 residues. The clonotype was recovered from an adult with Crohn's disease. The chain joins TRBV2 to TRBJ2-7; D not resolved. The sequenced sample consisted of ileal tissue. CDR3 DNA: TGTGCCAGCAGCCCTAATTACGAGCAGTACTTC. It translates to CASSPNYEQYF.